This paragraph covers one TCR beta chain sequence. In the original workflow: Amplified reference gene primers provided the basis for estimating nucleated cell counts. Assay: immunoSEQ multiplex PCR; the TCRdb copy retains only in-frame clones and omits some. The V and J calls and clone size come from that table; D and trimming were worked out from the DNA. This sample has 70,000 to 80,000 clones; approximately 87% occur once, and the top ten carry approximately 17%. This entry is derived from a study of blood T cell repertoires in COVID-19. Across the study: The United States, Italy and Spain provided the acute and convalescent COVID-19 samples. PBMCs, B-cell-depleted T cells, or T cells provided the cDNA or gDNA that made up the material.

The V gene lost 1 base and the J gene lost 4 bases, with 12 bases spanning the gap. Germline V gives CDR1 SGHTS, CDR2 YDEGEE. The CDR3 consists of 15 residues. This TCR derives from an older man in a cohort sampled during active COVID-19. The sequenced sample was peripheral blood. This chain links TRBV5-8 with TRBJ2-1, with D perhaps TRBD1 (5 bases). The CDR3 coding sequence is TGTGCCAGCAGCTTGCTGGGGTGGACATACAATGAGCAGTTCTTC. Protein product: CASSLLGWTYNEQFF.